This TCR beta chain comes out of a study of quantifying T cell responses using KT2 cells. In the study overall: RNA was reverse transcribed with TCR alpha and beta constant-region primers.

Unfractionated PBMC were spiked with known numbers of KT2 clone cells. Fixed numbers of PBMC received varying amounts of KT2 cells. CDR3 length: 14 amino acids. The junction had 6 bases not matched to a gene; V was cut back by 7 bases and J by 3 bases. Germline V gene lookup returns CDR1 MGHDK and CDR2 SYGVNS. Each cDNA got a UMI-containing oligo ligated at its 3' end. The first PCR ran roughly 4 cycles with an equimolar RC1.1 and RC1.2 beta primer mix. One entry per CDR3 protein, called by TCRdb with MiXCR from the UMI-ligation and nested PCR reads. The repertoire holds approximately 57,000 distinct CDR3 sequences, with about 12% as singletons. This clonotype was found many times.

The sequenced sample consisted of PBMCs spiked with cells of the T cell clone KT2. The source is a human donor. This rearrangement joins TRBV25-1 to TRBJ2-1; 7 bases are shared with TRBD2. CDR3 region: CASKSGAGYNEQFF. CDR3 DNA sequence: TGTGCCAGCAAAAGCGGGGCAGGCTACAATGAGCAGTTCTTC.